This TCR beta chain was observed in a study of blood T cells in healthy people across ages. Turning to the study itself: About one barcoded beta molecule was captured per two T cells (by template switching). Study-level results: TCR beta diversity correlated strongly with naive T cell percentage.

The V and J ends lost 1 base and 4 bases, in that order; junction bases with no gene match: 5. There are 15 residues in the CDR3. Germline loops: CDR1 SGHTA, CDR2 FQGNSA. A word on this clonotype: Its antigen is undetermined.

The draw of peripheral blood yielded ten milliliters from each donor. The authors ran a second PCR of roughly 6 to 11 cycles using a sample-barcoded 5' primer and a J-beta primer mix. Each cDNA molecule was tagged by a template-switch adaptor that had 12 random nucleotides. Each CDR3 protein gets one entry after TCRdb re-called the 5' RACE reads with MiXCR. Of 700,000 to 950,000 distinct CDR3 sequences in the sample, about 62% are singletons; the top ten hold 22%. The receptor comes from a man aged 30-40 years in good health. The rearrangement uses TRBV7-2 and TRBJ2-3; 7 bases align to TRBD1. Sequencing used blood. The CDR3 DNA reads as TGTGCCAGCAGCTTAGGATGGCAGGGGGCAGATACGCAGTATTTT. Translated: CASSLGWQGADTQYF.